This TCR beta chain was recorded in a study of blood T cell repertoires in COVID-19. The CDR3 contains 15 residues. Per the germline V gene, CDR1 is SGHRS and CDR2 is YFSETQ. The ends lost 4 bases at V and 6 bases at J; junction bases unmatched: 8. Method: immunoSEQ multiplex PCR; TCRdb's copy keeps in-frame clones and lacks some. Seen here are around 330,000 clones, approximately 88% observed once, and the top ten hold under 2%. Sequenced: peripheral blood. This TCR derives from a woman in her 30s with COVID-19, enrolled during active disease. The gene calls are TRBV5-1 and TRBJ1-5, with 9 bases lining up with TRBD1. The CDR3 here is CASSPTGGVGQPQHF. The CDR3 coding sequence is TGCGCCAGCAGCCCGACAGGGGGGGTAGGTCAGCCCCAGCATTTT.